This record covers a single T cell receptor beta chain. Its antigen is not known. PCR was performed using 60 Vbeta and 13 Jbeta primers. The assay was immunoSEQ multiplex PCR, and TCRdb's table has in-frame clones only and misses some. The table lists more than 150,000 clones, approximately 82% of them singletons. The data were taken from a study of cytomegalovirus exposure and HLA in healthy donors. Turning to the study itself: Early released data had about 80 million unique TCRs, all coming from HLA-typed donors.

Study-level results: Accurate predictions that matched the HLA-A and HLA-B alleles of most subjects were reportedly made from TCR beta sequences. Immune exposure was documented only through CMV serostatus. Diagnosis of cytomegalovirus status made by the classifier reportedly showed high specificity and sensitivity.

The source material was PBMCs. The source is a male donor in good health and CMV-seronegative.

The CDR3 DNA reads TGTGCCTGGACGAGGACCGCACGGGGAGAAAAACTGTTTTTT. Translation: CAWTRTARGEKLFF. The V call is TRBV30, the J call TRBJ1-4; D remains ambiguous. Germline V lookup: CDR1 GTSNPN, CDR2 SVGIG (reference sequence). The CDR3 contains 14 residues. V lost 4 bases and J 8 bases, leaving 17 bases between the germline ends.